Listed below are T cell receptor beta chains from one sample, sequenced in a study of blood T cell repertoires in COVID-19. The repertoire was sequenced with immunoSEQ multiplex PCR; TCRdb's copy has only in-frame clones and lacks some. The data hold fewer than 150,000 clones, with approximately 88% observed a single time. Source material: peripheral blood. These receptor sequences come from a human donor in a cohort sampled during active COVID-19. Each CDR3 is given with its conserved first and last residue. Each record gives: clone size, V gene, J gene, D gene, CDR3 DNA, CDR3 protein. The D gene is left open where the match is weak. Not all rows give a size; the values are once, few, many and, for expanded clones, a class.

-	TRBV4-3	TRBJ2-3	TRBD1	TGCGCCAGCAGCCAAGAACAGGGGGCAGATACGCAGTATTTT	CASSQEQGADTQYF
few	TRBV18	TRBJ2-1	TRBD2	TGTGCCAGCTCACCACAGACTAGCGGGGAGGCGCTCTTC	CASSPQTSGEALF
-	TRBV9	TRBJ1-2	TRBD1	TGTGCCAGCAGCGTAGCCGCCGGGACAGCGAACTATGGCTACACCTTC	CASSVAAGTANYGYTF
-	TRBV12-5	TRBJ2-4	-	TGTGCTAGTGGTTTGGTAATAGGGGGGGAAAACATTCAGTACTTC	CASGLVIGGENIQYF
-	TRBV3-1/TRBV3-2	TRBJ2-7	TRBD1	TGTGCCAGCAGCCAAATTTCCTGGGACAGTACCTACGAGCAGTACTTC	CASSQISWDSTYEQYF
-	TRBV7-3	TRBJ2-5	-	TGTGCCAGCAGCTTAAGTGGGGCCAGAGAGACCCAGTACTTC	CASSLSGARETQYF
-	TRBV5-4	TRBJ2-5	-	TGTGCCAGCAAATATGGTACTAGCCGGTGGGGAAAAGAGACCCAGTACTTC	CASKYGTSRWGKETQYF
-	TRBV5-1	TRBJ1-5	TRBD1	TGCGCCAGCAGCCCGGGACAGAACAATCAGCCCCAGCATTTT	CASSPGQNNQPQHF
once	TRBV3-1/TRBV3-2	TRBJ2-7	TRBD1	TGTGCCAGCACCCGACAGGGCTCCTACGAGCAGTACTTC	CASTRQGSYEQYF
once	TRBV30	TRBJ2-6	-	TGTGCCTGGAGTGTAACGGTTTACGGGGCCAACGTCCTGACTTTC	CAWSVTVYGANVLTF
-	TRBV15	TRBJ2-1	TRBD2	TGTGCCACCAGCCGGGGGGGCTACAATGAGCAGTTCTTC	CATSRGGYNEQFF
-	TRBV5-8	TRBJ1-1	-	TGTGCCAGCAGCCTCAGGTCCACTGAAGCTTTCTTT	CASSLRSTEAFF
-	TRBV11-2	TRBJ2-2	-	TGTGCCAGCAGCACCGGGGACACCTCCTACACCGGGGAGCTGTTTTTT	CASSTGDTSYTGELFF
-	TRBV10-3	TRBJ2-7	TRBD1	TGTGCCATCAGTGACCCCACAGGGGCCGTTGCAACCTACGAGCAGTACTTC	CAISDPTGAVATYEQYF
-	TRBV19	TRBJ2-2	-	TGTGCCAGTAGTATAAGGGGTGGCACCGGGGAGCTGTTTTTT	CASSIRGGTGELFF
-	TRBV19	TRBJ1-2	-	TGTGCCAGTAGTTTTCCTGGACAGTTCTATGGCTACACCTTC	CASSFPGQFYGYTF
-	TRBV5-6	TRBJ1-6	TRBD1	TGTGCCAGCAGCCCTGGACAGGGAGGGGCTTCACCCCTCCACTTT	CASSPGQGGASPLHF
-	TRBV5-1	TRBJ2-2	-	TGCGCCAGCAGCTTGGGTATCGGGGAGCTGTTTTTT	CASSLGIGELFF